The source of this T cell receptor beta chain is a study of blood T cell repertoires in COVID-19. About the research overall: COVID-19 samples, acute and convalescent, were from the United States, Italy and Spain. T cells, B-cell-depleted T cells, or PBMCs supplied cDNA or gDNA.

This clone was counted once. Sequencing was performed with immunoSEQ multiplex PCR; in TCRdb, only in-frame clones are kept and a portion is missing. Seen here are 120,000 or so clones, roughly 85% observed once, and the top ten hold approximately 25%. Source material: peripheral blood. The TCR originated in a human donor in a cohort sampled during active COVID-19.

CDR3 DNA sequence: TGCGCCAGCAGCTTGGCAGTGGGGAGTAACTATGGCTACACCTTC. Its protein is CASSLAVGSNYGYTF. The chain carries TRBV5-1 and TRBJ1-2, with D hard to call. V was trimmed by 0 bases and J by 1 base, leaving 10 bases between them. CDR3 length: 15 residues. The germline CDR1 and CDR2 sequences are SGHRS and YFSETQ.